This record concerns one T cell receptor beta chain sequence. Its antigen is currently not known. The sample holds no much larger clone one base away, and base qualities are not on file. This entry comes from a study of T cell responses to AZD1222 COVID-19 vaccine (TCRdb year 2021). Some background on the complete study: TCR sequencing covered roughly 230 trial participants: 207 given two doses of AZD1222 and approximately 26 given two doses of MenACWY control vaccine. Enrollment into the trials was organized by age into subgroups of 18-55, 56-69 and 70-plus years, and those subgroups contained roughly 150, 30 and 60 TCR-sequenced participants, respectively. On the study overall, not on this receptor specifically: The whole spike protein was spanned by vaccine-associated CD4 TCRs, and dominant responses were seen in regions 160-218 and 743-854. Conclusions about previously exposed vaccinees were limited because only a handful of AZD1222 recipients were SARS-CoV-2 seropositive at baseline. Because no day 14 peak-response samples were available, repertoires were characterized only after the peak T cell response. Reportedly, almost half of the unique spike-specific TCRs recognized epitopes lying outside the regions that are mutated in the B.1.351 and B.1.1.7 variants. A significant rise in spike-specific TCR breadth and depth was observed after two AZD1222 doses relative to day 0 and relative to MenACWY recipients. In the small 56-69-year group, the increase in depth fell short of significance, most likely because of low power. Most participants were white British and females outnumbered males, and the authors suggested that clonal diversity may have been underestimated.

The CDR3 regions of human TCRbeta chains were analyzed by immunosequencing. The authors' pipeline ran thus. Repertoire TCRs were checked for matches against a reference library of SARS-CoV-2-specific TCRs that had been generated using the MIRA antigen-specificity platform. Breadth was defined as the fraction of unique TCRs that were SARS-CoV-2-associated, and depth was defined as the fraction of total T cells that were SARS-CoV-2-associated. Each spike-specific TCR was assigned to its reactive spike region and to a CD4 or CD8 class using the MIRA data. Log10-transformed breadth and depth values were compared by one-way ANOVA with Sidak's multiple comparisons tests. TCRdb retrieved this table from immuneACCESS and kept in-frame rearrangements only. Not all clones are present; in checked studies, unresolved V genes account for under half, and no reason is known for the remainder. That table supplies the V and J calls and clone size; D and trimming were determined from the DNA. Across this sample there are approximately 150,000 clones, with roughly nine tenths seen only once. Around 1.6% of the sample is held by the ten biggest clonotypes.

This sample's time point label indicates: about 28 days (+/-7) after the second vaccine dose. AZD1222 recipients given second doses at about 4 weeks or at about 12 weeks were pooled, since spike-specific TCR depth and breadth were not found to differ between the two schedules. Vaccinee samples came from UK trials COV001 and COV002, including a single-blind randomized controlled phase 2/3 trial of AZD1222 (ChAdOx1 nCoV-19) in healthy adults. For TCRbeta chain sequencing, PBMC samples were collected from trial participants at day 0 and at day 28 after the second dose. The CDR3 runs 15 residues from the cysteine to the phenylalanine. Just the 45-base CDR3 DNA is kept, in frame starting at base 1. Trimming takes 0 bases from V and 0 bases from J, and the germline ends sit 8 bases apart. CDR1 and CDR2 were assigned from the germline V gene as LGHNA and YNFKEQ.

The sequence derives from an adult who received the AZD1222 COVID-19 vaccine. The rearranged segments are TRBV4-2 and TRBJ1-2; too little of a D gene remains to name it. Specimen: peripheral blood, collected 28 days after the second AZD1222 dose. Read as DNA, the sequence is TGTGCCAGCAGCCAAGATCCAAGAGCTAACTATGGCTACACCTTC. Its protein reads: CASSQDPRANYGYTF.